These 15 T cell receptor beta chains originate from one sample sequenced in a study of cytomegalovirus exposure and HLA in healthy donors. The PCR was carried out with 60 Vbeta primers and 13 Jbeta primers. Profiled with immunoSEQ multiplex PCR; TCRdb holds only in-frame clones, not every one. The profile covers approximately 220,000 clones, with around 80% appearing a single time and 15% to 19% taken by the ten largest. Sequencing was carried out using PBMCs. All receptors derive from a man aged 35 to 55 in good health and CMV-seronegative.

The sample holds a few counts of this clone. This chain joins TRBV6-5 and TRBJ2-7, with a tentative D call TRBD1 (6 bases). The germline V gene encodes CDR1 MNHEY and CDR2 SVGAGI. Trimming pared 6 bases from V and 6 bases from J, leaving 9 bases between. CDR3 size: 11 residues. CDR3 DNA sequence: TGTGCCAGCAGGGGCAGGGGCGAGCAGTACTTC. Translating it yields CASRGRGEQYF.

Of note for this clone: At one of its ends the junction is not consistent with the germline gene, which may arise from a read error. This chain connects TRBV7-9 to TRBJ2-7; 10 positions match TRBD1. Germline V lookup: CDR1 SEHNR, CDR2 FQNEAQ (reference sequence). This CDR3 has 15 residues. The CDR3 sequence: CSSSFPGQGSYEQYF. The CDR3 bases are TGTTCCAGCAGCTTTCCGGGACAGGGGTCCTACGAGCAGTACTTC.

Here the CDR3 DNA reads TGTGCCAGTAGTATAGGCGGGAGGAATGAGCAGTTCTTC. Protein product: CASSIGGRNEQFF. The chain uses TRBV19 and TRBJ2-1, with 8 bases fitting TRBD2. Per germline, CDR1 LNHDA and CDR2 SQIVND (reference sequence). The CDR3 is 13 amino acids. The junction had 0 bases not matched to a gene; V was cut back by 1 base and J by 7 bases.

The J gene is TRBJ2-2, the V gene TRBV7-2, with D perhaps TRBD1 (5 bases). The V and J ends lost 3 bases and 1 base respectively, with 12 bases between them. The CDR3 length is 16 residues. Germline V CDR1 and CDR2: SGHTA, FQGNSA. CDR3 residues: CASSLYRLQNTGELFF. In DNA, the CDR3 is TGTGCCAGCAGCTTGTACAGGCTCCAGAACACCGGGGAGCTGTTTTTT. The complete variable domain, with remaining parts taken from reference TRBV7-2 and TRBJ2-2, reads GAGVSQSPSNKVTEKGKDVELRCDPISGHTALYWYRQSLGQGLEFLIYFQGNSAPDKSGLPSDRFSAERTGGSVSTLTIQRTQQEDSAVYLCASSLYRLQNTGELFFGEGSRLTVL.

This clone was observed at least ten times. The chain uses TRBV5-6 and TRBJ1-1, with no clear D. Looked up from germline, CDR1 is SGHDT and CDR2 is YYEEEE. The ends were cut back, 4 bases at V and 10 bases at J, with 14 bases in the middle. The CDR3 loop spans 12 amino acids. CDR3 sequence: CASSMGRLRAFF. In DNA, the CDR3 is TGTGCCAGCAGCATGGGGAGATTGAGAGCTTTCTTT.

The chain links TRBV25-1 to TRBJ1-1; D is unresolved. Germline V gene sequence: CDR1 MGHDK, CDR2 SYGVNS. V gave up 3 bases and J gave up 1 base, with 6 bases separating them. The CDR3 length is 13 residues. CDR3 DNA: TGTGCCAGCAGTGAGGGGAGGAACACTGAAGCTTTCTTT. Translation: CASSEGRNTEAFF.

This clone was seen more than once but under ten times. The genes are TRBV5-4 and TRBJ2-3; TRBD2 matches at 7 bases. The length of the CDR3 is 15 residues. Germline V CDR1 and CDR2: SGHNT, YYREEE (reference sequence). After removal of 6 bases from V and 4 bases from J, the junction contained 11 bases not matched to a gene. CDR3 DNA: TGTGCCAGCACTCCGGCCGGCGGGAGCCCAGATACGCAGTATTTT. Protein: CASTPAGGSPDTQYF.

This clone was seen only a few times. V gene TRBV27 combines with J gene TRBJ1-2, with unresolved D. Trimming took off 6 bases at V and 4 bases at J, with 15 bases between the two ends. This CDR3 spans 14 amino acids. Per germline, CDR1 MNHEY and CDR2 SMNVEV (reference sequence). The CDR3 sequence is CASSPLSPLYGYTF. DNA for the CDR3: TGTGCCAGCAGCCCCCTGAGTCCTCTCTATGGCTACACCTTC.

The CDR3 DNA reads TGTGCCAGTAGATTTAATGGCAATATGGTAACTTTCTTT. Protein: CASRFNGNMVTFF. This chain connects TRBV19 to TRBJ1-1; D unresolved. The CDR3 is 13 residues long. From germline, CDR1 is LNHDA and CDR2 SQIVND (reference sequence). V was cut by 6 bases and J by 12 bases, with 20 bases left in between.

The chain recombines TRBV4-1 with TRBJ2-2, with 10 bases fitting TRBD1. V gave up 6 bases and J gave up 4 bases; unmatched junction bases: 5. The CDR3 runs 15 residues. Per the germline V gene, CDR1 is MGHRA and CDR2 is YSYEKL. Written as DNA, the CDR3 is TGCGCCAGCAGGGCCGGGACAGGGGTCACCGGGGAGCTGTTTTTT. It codes for CASRAGTGVTGELFF.

The rearrangement uses TRBV28 and TRBJ1-5; D gene ambiguous. Germline CDR1 is MDHEN and CDR2 is SYDVKM. The CDR3 contains 16 residues. V lost 4 bases and J lost 7, with 20 bases in between. This CDR3 is CASSSASRGGGQPQHF. The CDR3 DNA is TGTGCCAGCAGTTCCGCCTCACGGGGAGGTGGACAGCCCCAGCATTTT.

A single count supports this clone. The gene calls are TRBV27 and TRBJ2-7, with D unresolved. The V end lost 6 bases, the J end lost 0 bases, and 6 bases lay between the germline ends. Germline CDR1 is MNHEY and CDR2 is SMNVEV (reference sequence). This CDR3 has 12 amino acids. CDR3 protein: CASSLSSYEQYF. Written as DNA, the CDR3 is TGTGCCAGCAGCCTGAGCTCCTACGAGCAGTACTTC.

This chain links TRBV7-9 with TRBJ1-4; unclear D gene. V lost 5 bases and J 2 bases, leaving 15 bases between the germline ends. CDR1 and CDR2 from the germline V gene are SEHNR and FQNEAQ (reference sequence). The CDR3 is made up of 16 amino acids. CDR3 region: CASSPGVGVTNEKLFF. The CDR3 nucleotides read TGTGCCAGCAGCCCCGGCGTGGGAGTTACTAATGAAAAACTGTTTTTT.

This clone was counted once. The chain has TRBV19 and TRBJ1-5; D call uncertain. The V and J ends lost 3 bases and 7 bases respectively, with 13 bases between them. This CDR3 has 14 amino acids. CDR1 and CDR2 from the germline V gene are LNHDA and SQIVND (reference sequence). The CDR3 sequence is CASSMLGGGQPQHF. The DNA for the CDR3 is TGTGCCAGTAGTATGTTGGGAGGAGGACAGCCCCAGCATTTT.

The chain recombines TRBV6-9 with TRBJ2-7, with no clear D. Trimming shortened V by 8 bases and J by 5 bases, and 4 bases separated the two germline ends. The CDR3 runs to 9 residues. Germline CDR1 reads MNHGY; CDR2 reads SVAAGI. CDR3 coding DNA: TGTGCCAGCCTAAACGAGCAGTACTTC. It is translated as CASLNEQYF.